This T cell receptor beta chain was recovered during a study of molecular identifiers for immune sequencing clone quantification. This clonotype occurred a few times. Given a much more abundant clone one base away, this may be a read error. One entry per CDR3 protein results from TCRdb running MiXCR on the PCR reads. The table lists about 640,000 distinct CDR3 sequences, 20% of them singletons. The germline gives CDR1 MNHEY, CDR2 SVGAGI. The CDR3 sequence is 11 residues long. Germline trimming cut 10 bases from V and 8 bases from J; bases unmatched to any gene: 7. This receptor was obtained from a human donor in good health. Some libraries in this study had Jurkat cell RNA spiked in. The chain has TRBV6-5 and TRBJ1-2, with TRBD1 identical over 7 bases. Material: naive CD8+ T cells from blood, with Jurkat cell RNA spiked in. Indicated subset: FACS-sorted CD8+CD4-CCR7+CD45RA+ naive T cells. This chain's CDR3 is CATETGEGYTF. The CDR3 DNA reads TGTGCCACGGAAACAGGGGAAGGCTACACCTTC.